This T cell receptor beta chain was captured in a study of T cell changes during pregnancy in multiple sclerosis. Profiled with immunoSEQ multiplex PCR; TCRdb holds only in-frame clones, not every one. This sample has about 70,000 clones, with more than 90% found just once. The input for sequencing was peripheral blood, taken in the first trimester of pregnancy. The clonotype originates from a female donor with multiple sclerosis, enrolled in a pregnancy study.

DNA for the CDR3: TGTGCCAGCAGCTCACTAGCGGGGGGGCCTGAGAGAACCTACAATGAGCAGTTCTTC. This codes for CASSSLAGGPERTYNEQFF. The J gene is TRBJ2-1, the V gene TRBV7-2, with 13 bases aligning to TRBD2. Looked up from germline, CDR1 is SGHTA and CDR2 is FQGNSA. V gave up 4 bases and J gave up 2 bases; unmatched junction bases: 11. The CDR3 contains 19 residues. Full variable domain (missing parts from reference TRBV7-2 and TRBJ2-1): GAGVSQSPSNKVTEKGKDVELRCDPISGHTALYWYRQSLGQGLEFLIYFQGNSAPDKSGLPSDRFSAERTGGSVSTLTIQRTQQEDSAVYLCASSSLAGGPERTYNEQFFGPGTRLTVL.